The T cell receptor (beta chain) described here comes from a study of blood T cells in healthy people across ages. The CDR3 is 16 residues long. The V and J ends lost 5 bases and 7 bases, in that order; junction bases with no gene match: 15. Looked up from germline, CDR1 is DFQATT and CDR2 is SNEGSKA (reference sequence). This clonotype was counted a few times. For the second PCR, which ran for 7 to 11 cycles, a sample-barcoded 5' primer and a J-beta primer mix were used. TCRdb passed the 5' RACE reads through MiXCR, listing each CDR3 protein once. Among more than 800,000 distinct CDR3 sequences listed, under 55% were seen once.

This receptor was taken from a woman aged 60-70 years in good health. The specimen sequenced was blood. The V gene is TRBV20-1, the J gene TRBJ2-1; TRBD1 agrees at 9 bases. The CDR3 coding sequence is TGCAGTGCTCTAGGGACAGGGACATCCTTTACAAATGAGCAGTTCTTC. Its translation: CSALGTGTSFTNEQFF.